This T cell receptor beta chain was recovered during a study of shared clonotypes between healthy human individuals. This CDR3 contains 16 residues. V dropped 4 bases and J dropped 2; count of bases not matched to a gene: 8. Germline assignment: CDR1 SGDLS and CDR2 YYNGEE. Evenly divided among several immunoSEQ plates was the genomic DNA of each subset. TCRdb's copy holds only in-frame clones and misses some; the assay was immunoSEQ multiplex PCR. The sample contains 400,000 to 600,000 clones, about 85% of which appear only once. Sequences were obtained from PBMCs. This rearrangement joins TRBV9 to TRBJ2-7; 11 positions agree with TRBD2. The sequence was obtained from a woman in her thirties or forties in good health. Some clones in this sample may be carry-over from other donors' samples. The CDR3 here is CASSSRLAGTAYEQYF. In DNA, the CDR3 is TGTGCCAGCAGCTCCAGACTAGCGGGGACCGCCTACGAGCAGTACTTC.